These 10 T cell receptor beta chains came from one sample sequenced in a study of technical replicates of blood from a few donors. The table came from immunoSEQ multiplex PCR; TCRdb's copy has only in-frame clones and leaves some out. This table holds roughly 100,000 clones, just over 95% found once. Sequencing used T cells isolated from PBMCs. These receptor sequences come from a human donor in good health.

The chain couples TRBV29-1 to TRBJ2-1, with 7 bases matching TRBD2. The CDR3 has 12 residues. Germline V CDR1 and CDR2: SQVTM, ANQGSEA. The J segment lost 6 bases and the V segment lost 1 base, leaving 0 bases of the junction unmatched. The DNA of the CDR3 is TGCAGCGTTGAAGGGACTAGCAATGAGCAGTTCTTC. Translated: CSVEGTSNEQFF.

The V call is TRBV14, the J call TRBJ2-1; possibly TRBD1 for D (6 bases). This CDR3 region has 16 residues. V dropped 0 bases and J dropped 3 bases, with 12 bases sitting between them. The germline gives CDR1 SGHDN, CDR2 FVKESK. This CDR3 reads CASSQDNREYYNEQFF. CDR3 nucleotides: TGTGCCAGCAGCCAAGACAACAGGGAGTACTACAATGAGCAGTTCTTC. Full variable domain (remainder filled in from reference TRBV14 and TRBJ2-1): EAGVTQFPSHSVIEKGQTVTLRCDPISGHDNLYWYRRVMGKEIKFLLHFVKESKQDESGMPNNRFLAERTGGTYSTLKVQPAELEDSGVYFCASSQDNREYYNEQFFGPGTRLTVL.

The chain couples TRBV7-8 to TRBJ2-2; 9 bases align to TRBD2. The CDR3 extends over 14 amino acids. Losses at the gene ends were 8 bases for V and 3 bases for J; bases not matched to a gene: 4. CDR1 and CDR2 (germline): SGHVS, FQNEAQ. DNA for the CDR3: TGTGCCAGCGGGGGACTAGCTCACACCGGGGAGCTGTTTTTT. Translated, it gives CASGGLAHTGELFF.

J is TRBJ1-1 and V is TRBV19; 9 positions match TRBD1. V dropped 8 bases and J dropped 4; count of bases not matched to a gene: 8. This CDR3 contains 14 residues. Per the germline V gene, CDR1 is LNHDA and CDR2 is SQIVND (reference sequence). CDR3 amino acids: CASALTGGSTEAFF. CDR3 nucleotide sequence: TGTGCCAGTGCTCTGACAGGGGGAAGCACTGAAGCTTTCTTT.

The rearrangement joins TRBV6-6 to TRBJ1-4; 11 bases match TRBD1. Germline lookup yields CDR1 MNHNY and CDR2 SVGAGI (reference sequence). The V segment lost 2 bases and the J segment 8 bases; nucleotides outside the gene matches: 7. There are 16 residues in the CDR3. The CDR3 DNA sequence: TGTGCCAGCAGTTACCCTCAGGACAGGGGGCGCGAAAAACTGTTTTTT. It is translated as CASSYPQDRGREKLFF.

The genes are TRBV5-4 and TRBJ2-7; the match to TRBD2 covers 8 bases. The CDR3 contains 14 residues. Germline assignment: CDR1 SGHNT and CDR2 YYREEE (reference sequence). The V segment lost 4 bases and the J segment 5 bases; nucleotides outside the gene matches: 8. CDR3 residues: CASSTRTSSHEQYF. CDR3 nucleotide sequence: TGTGCCAGCAGCACTCGGACTAGCTCGCACGAGCAGTACTTC.

The chain couples TRBV5-1 to TRBJ2-2; 10 bases are a match to TRBD2. There are 18 residues in the CDR3. Germline V gives CDR1 SGHRS, CDR2 YFSETQ. V shed 0 bases, J shed 5 bases, and the junction held 10 bases outside the gene matches. The CDR3 region is CASSLATAGGPVTGELFF. CDR3 bases: TGCGCCAGCAGCTTGGCCACAGCGGGAGGGCCAGTAACCGGGGAGCTGTTTTTT.

The chain has TRBV19 and TRBJ2-1, with 8 nucleotides matching TRBD2. The ends lost 5 bases at V and 3 bases at J; junction bases unmatched: 9. In germline, CDR1 is LNHDA, CDR2 SQIVND (reference sequence). The CDR3 extends over 16 amino acids. CDR3 in amino acids: CASSPLGLAIYNEQFF. CDR3 DNA sequence: TGTGCCAGTAGTCCCCTTGGACTAGCTATCTACAATGAGCAGTTCTTC. Together with reference TRBV19 and TRBJ2-1, the CDR3 gives the full variable domain: DGGITQSPKYLFRKEGQNVTLSCEQNLNHDAMYWYRQDPGQGLRLIYYSQIVNDFQKGDIAEGYSVSREKKESFPLTVTSAQKNPTAFYLCASSPLGLAIYNEQFFGPGTRLTVL.

J is TRBJ2-7 and V is TRBV18; no clear D gene. CDR1 is KGHSH and CDR2 is LQKENI in the germline V gene. The CDR3 contains 21 residues. Trimming shortened V by 3 bases and J by 2 bases, and 32 bases separated the two germline ends. The CDR3 nucleotides are TGTGCCAGCTCACCCCGAAACGAATTCCCTAGACTGCTCCTACGCCCCTACGAGCAGTACTTC. Translation gives CASSPRNEFPRLLLRPYEQYF.

The V gene is TRBV6-5, the J gene TRBJ2-5; no definite D call. Germline V gene data show CDR1 as MNHEY and CDR2 as SVGAGI. This CDR3 is built from 16 residues. V was pared by 2 bases and J by 0 bases, with 13 bases between. The CDR3 coding sequence is TGTGCCAGCAGTTACATTGGCAGGTCCGACCAAGAGACCCAGTACTTC. Encoded protein: CASSYIGRSDQETQYF.